Each of the 23 T cell receptor beta chains below was sequenced from the same sample in a study of radiotherapy plus CTLA-4 blockade in lung cancer. Data came from immunoSEQ multiplex PCR; TCRdb stores just in-frame clones and leaves some out. The sample has about 70,000 clones; approximately 76% are singletons. Sample: peripheral blood, taken from a patient treated with radiotherapy plus ipilimumab. The receptors were sampled from a human donor with non-small cell lung cancer whose response to radiotherapy plus ipilimumab could not be evaluated. Some clones in this sample may be carry-over from other donors' samples.

The V gene is TRBV12-2, the J gene TRBJ1-1. TRBV12-2 is shown as a pseudogene. The CDR3 sequence is 17 residues long. The CDR3: CASRLASEAPIGTEAFF. The CDR3 DNA sequence: TGTGCAAGTCGCTTAGCGAGTGAGGCCCCGATAGGCACTGAAGCTTTCTTT.

V gene TRBV7-2 combines with J gene TRBJ2-3, with 8 bases aligning to TRBD2. This CDR3 contains 17 residues. Per the germline V gene, CDR1 is SGHTA and CDR2 is FQGNSA. Unmatched junction bases numbered 8, after V lost 1 base and J lost 2 bases. The CDR3 loop is CASSLDGGGGATDTQYF. The CDR3 DNA reads TGTGCCAGCAGCTTAGACGGGGGGGGCGGGGCCACAGATACGCAGTATTTT. Complete variable domain (other parts from reference TRBV7-2 and TRBJ2-3): GAGVSQSPSNKVTEKGKDVELRCDPISGHTALYWYRQSLGQGLEFLIYFQGNSAPDKSGLPSDRFSAERTGGSVSTLTIQRTQQEDSAVYLCASSLDGGGGATDTQYFGPGTRLTVL.

This clone has a single count. CDR3 DNA sequence: TGTGCCAGCAGTTACTCCGCCAGGGTGGACACTGAAGCTTTCTTT. Translating it yields CASSYSARVDTEAFF. This chain links TRBV6-5 with TRBJ1-1; weak D call: TRBD1 (5 bases). This CDR3 spans 15 amino acids. Germline V gene lookup returns CDR1 MNHEY and CDR2 SVGAGI. Trimming cost V 0 bases and J 3 bases, with 11 bases left between them.

This clone was found once. J is TRBJ1-2 and V is TRBV5-1; 9 nucleotides agree with TRBD1. Trimming took 3 bases from V and 8 from J; bases not matched to a gene: 8. CDR3 size: 14 residues. Germline V gives CDR1 SGHRS, CDR2 YFSETQ. CDR3 coding DNA: TGCGCCAGCAGCTCGAGCACAGGGGGCTGGGGCTACACCTTC. Encoded protein: CASSSSTGGWGYTF. The full variable domain, with the rest looked up from reference TRBV5-1 and TRBJ1-2, is KAGVTQTPRYLIKTRGQQVTLSCSPISGHRSVSWYQQTPGQGLQFLFEYFSETQRNKGNFPGRFSGRQFSNSRSEMNVSTLELGDSALYLCASSSSTGGWGYTFGSGTRLTVV.

The V gene is TRBV11-2, the J gene TRBJ1-2, with TRBD1 matching 7 bases. V shed 3 bases and J 6 bases; nucleotides not matched to a gene: 7. The CDR3 is 14 amino acids. Germline V lookup: CDR1 SGHAT, CDR2 FQNNGV. The chain's CDR3 is CASSFGTGDNGYTF. The CDR3 DNA sequence: TGTGCCAGCAGCTTCGGTACAGGGGACAATGGCTACACCTTC.

The V and J genes are TRBV2 and TRBJ2-1, with D perhaps matching TRBD1 (5 bases). Trimming removed 4 bases from V and 3 bases from J, with 10 bases in between. This CDR3 is 14 amino acids long. Germline lookup yields CDR1 SNHLY and CDR2 FYNNEI. This chain's CDR3 is CASSATVVYNEQFF. CDR3 coding DNA: TGTGCCAGCAGTGCGACAGTCGTCTACAATGAGCAGTTCTTC. Based on the CDR3 plus reference TRBV2 and TRBJ2-1, the full variable domain is EPEVTQTPSHQVTQMGQEVILRCVPISNHLYFYWYRQILGQKVEFLVSFYNNEISEKSEIFDDQFSVERPDGSNFTLKIRSTKLEDSAMYFCASSATVVYNEQFFGPGTRLTVL.

The chain combines TRBV29-1 with TRBJ2-7; D remains unclear. The CDR3 consists of 12 residues. CDR1 is SQVTM, CDR2 ANQGSEA, per germline. The ends were cut back, 5 bases at V and 6 bases at J, with 14 bases in the middle. CDR3: CSVWRDSGEQYF. The CDR3 coding sequence is TGCAGCGTTTGGAGAGACTCCGGCGAGCAGTACTTC.

The genes are TRBV5-4 and TRBJ2-7; 8 nucleotides line up with TRBD2. Germline values: CDR1 SGHNT, CDR2 YYREEE (reference sequence). With 5 bases clipped from V and 1 base from J, the junction kept 8 bases outside the gene matches. The CDR3 contains 15 residues. In DNA, the CDR3 is TGTGCCAGCAGTTCCGGTCGGGGGGGATCCTACGAGCAGTACTTC. Amino acid sequence: CASSSGRGGSYEQYF.

This clone was counted between two and nine times. J is TRBJ1-4 and V is TRBV4-1; no clear D. The germline CDR1 and CDR2 sequences are MGHRA and YSYEKL. The CDR3 covers 15 residues. Trimming cost V 4 bases and J 7 bases, with 16 bases left between them. DNA of the CDR3: TGCGCCAGCAGCCCGGGCGAGCGACTAAGTGAAAAACTGTTTTTT. Protein sequence: CASSPGERLSEKLFF.

The chain recombines TRBV7-2 with TRBJ1-5; D remains unclear. This CDR3 has 13 residues. Looked up from germline, CDR1 is SGHTA and CDR2 is FQGNSA. Deletions cut 6 bases from V and 5 bases from J, with 11 bases between. The CDR3 region has the DNA TGTGCCAGCAGTTCCCAAGCGGATCAGCCCCAGCATTTT. Amino acid sequence: CASSSQADQPQHF. Full variable domain (missing parts from reference TRBV7-2 and TRBJ1-5): GAGVSQSPSNKVTEKGKDVELRCDPISGHTALYWYRQSLGQGLEFLIYFQGNSAPDKSGLPSDRFSAERTGGSVSTLTIQRTQQEDSAVYLCASSSQADQPQHFGDGTRLSIL.

This clone was counted only a few times. This rearrangement joins TRBV19 to TRBJ2-7; TRBD1 aligns across 7 bases. V dropped 4 bases and J dropped 3; count of bases not matched to a gene: 15. Per germline, CDR1 LNHDA and CDR2 SQIVND (reference sequence). The CDR3 runs 17 residues. The CDR3 coding sequence is TGTGCCAGTAGTACCGGGACCCCAGGGGGTGGATACTACGAGCAGTACTTC. This sequence encodes CASSTGTPGGGYYEQYF.

The chain carries TRBV11-2 and TRBJ2-1; TRBD1 aligns across 7 bases. The V and J ends lost 2 bases and 3 bases, in that order; junction bases with no gene match: 4. This CDR3 is built from 15 residues. The germline V gene encodes CDR1 SGHAT and CDR2 FQNNGV. The CDR3 region has the DNA TGTGCCAGCAGCTTAAGGGGGCCCAACTACAATGAGCAGTTCTTC. Translating it yields CASSLRGPNYNEQFF.

This clone came up a few times. The chain joins TRBV27 to TRBJ1-6; D may be TRBD1 (6 bases). V was clipped by 5 bases and J by 6 bases, with 11 bases between them. CDR3 length equals 14 residues. Germline loops: CDR1 MNHEY, CDR2 SMNVEV (reference sequence). CDR3 protein: CASSLDSVNSPLHF. As DNA, the CDR3 is TGTGCCAGCAGTCTGGACAGCGTTAATTCACCCCTCCACTTT.

The rearrangement joins TRBV15 to TRBJ2-3; 9 positions agree with TRBD2. The CDR3 is made up of 13 amino acids. Looked up from germline, CDR1 is LNHNV and CDR2 is YYDKDF (reference sequence). Losses at the gene ends were 6 bases for V and 6 bases for J; bases not matched to a gene: 4. The CDR3: CATRISGGDTQYF. For the CDR3, the DNA is TGTGCCACCAGGATTAGCGGGGGTGATACGCAGTATTTT. Together with reference TRBV15 and TRBJ2-3, the CDR3 gives the full variable domain: DAMVIQNPRYQVTQFGKPVTLSCSQTLNHNVMYWYQQKSSQAPKLLFHYYDKDFNNEADTPDNFQSRRPNTSFCFLDIRSPGLGDTAMYLCATRISGGDTQYFGPGTRLTVL.

This clone was observed a handful of times. The chain combines TRBV19 with TRBJ2-1; 10 bases match TRBD2. From germline, CDR1 is LNHDA and CDR2 SQIVND (reference sequence). This CDR3 is built from 16 residues. The ends lost 5 bases at V and 6 bases at J; junction bases unmatched: 10. The CDR3 region is CASSAGLAVTGNEQFF. Written as DNA, the CDR3 is TGTGCCAGTAGTGCTGGACTAGCGGTAACTGGCAATGAGCAGTTCTTC.

The chain links TRBV13 to TRBJ2-2, with a weak D call TRBD2 (5 bases). From germline, CDR1 is PRHDT and CDR2 FYEKMQ (reference sequence). The CDR3 consists of 14 residues. V lost 3 bases and J lost 6, with 11 bases in between. CDR3 region: CASSFRSGAGELFF. The CDR3 coding sequence is TGTGCCAGCAGCTTCCGATCCGGGGCCGGGGAGCTGTTTTTT.

The rearrangement joins TRBV6-5 to TRBJ1-5, with no clear D. V was shortened by 5 bases and J by 7 bases, with 9 bases between the two germline ends. Germline V CDR1 and CDR2: MNHEY, SVGAGI. CDR3 length equals 12 residues. Written as DNA, the CDR3 is TGTGCCAGCAGTAGCCCCCTGCAGCCCCAGCATTTT. Translating it yields CASSSPLQPQHF.

The rearrangement links TRBV7-3 to TRBJ2-5; no firm D call. This CDR3 has 13 amino acids. The germline V gene has CDR1 SGHTA and CDR2 FQGTGA. Trimming took 3 bases from V and 2 from J, leaving 7 bases between them. The CDR3 reads CASSLGLQETQYF. The CDR3 nucleotides read TGTGCCAGCAGCTTGGGCCTGCAAGAGACCCAGTACTTC.

The chain has TRBV7-8 and TRBJ2-2, with D maybe TRBD1 (5 bases). The CDR3 sequence is 14 residues long. Between the trimmed V and J ends, which lost 7 bases and 2 bases, there was a span of 11 bases. CDR1 and CDR2 from the germline V gene are SGHVS and FQNEAQ. CDR3 amino acids: CASTLTANTGELFF. The CDR3 region has the DNA TGTGCCAGCACCTTGACAGCTAACACCGGGGAGCTGTTTTTT.

This chain links TRBV28 with TRBJ1-3; TRBD1 is a possible D gene (5 bases). Trimming shortened V by 2 bases and J by 9 bases, and 11 bases separated the two germline ends. The CDR3 is 13 residues long. Germline V gives CDR1 MDHEN, CDR2 SYDVKM. This chain's CDR3 is CASSLRQGTTIYF. The CDR3 DNA follows: TGTGCCAGCAGTTTAAGGCAGGGTACCACCATATATTTT.

The genes are TRBV4-3 and TRBJ2-7; D may be TRBD2 (7 bases). CDR3 length equals 10 residues. V dropped 11 bases and J dropped 12 bases, with 17 bases sitting between them. The germline V gene has CDR1 LGHNA and CDR2 YSLEER. The CDR3 loop reads CAPGRGGGYF. In DNA form, the CDR3 reads TGCGCCCCAGGAAGGGGGGGAGGGTACTTC.

CDR3 loop: CASSLSGEREEAFF. CDR3 bases: TGTGCCAGCAGCCTCTCAGGGGAGAGGGAGGAAGCTTTCTTT. The chain carries TRBV7-9 and TRBJ1-1; tentative D call: TRBD1 (6 bases). In germline, CDR1 is SEHNR, CDR2 FQNEAQ (reference sequence). There are 14 residues in the CDR3. Between the trimmed V and J ends, which lost 5 bases and 8 bases, there was a span of 18 bases.

The chain links TRBV9 to TRBJ1-4; the D gene is possibly TRBD1 (5 bases). V lost 4 bases and J lost 8, with 18 bases in between. CDR1 is SGDLS and CDR2 is YYNGEE in the germline V gene. The CDR3 totals 15 residues. The CDR3 DNA follows: TGTGCCAGCAGCCCCCGACGTGGGGAGGGGGAAAAACTGTTTTTT. Translated, it gives CASSPRRGEGEKLFF.